Presented here are 10 T cell receptor beta chains from one specimen sequenced in a study of T cells in tumors and immune-related adverse events. The protocol was immunoSEQ multiplex PCR, while the TCRdb copy is restricted to in-frame clones and leaves out a portion. The profile shows under 10,000 clones, 90% to 95% of them singletons. This material consisted of lymph node tissue, taken from a patient treated with anti-PD-1 therapy. These receptor sequences come from a female donor with metastatic renal cell carcinoma.

The gene calls are TRBV9 and TRBJ2-3; D ambiguous. Trimming removed 0 bases at V and 7 bases at J, with 6 bases between. There are 12 residues in the CDR3. Germline loops: CDR1 SGDLS, CDR2 YYNGEE. The CDR3 DNA is TGTGCCAGCAGCGTAGTTGTAAATACGCAGTATTTT. Encoded protein: CASSVVVNTQYF.

The chain links TRBV6-6 to TRBJ2-5; D is possibly TRBD1 or TRBD2 (6 bases each). CDR1 and CDR2 (germline): MNHNY, SVGAGI (reference sequence). This CDR3 has 16 amino acids. The V end was cut by 2 bases, the J end by 2 bases, with 15 bases between. For the CDR3, the DNA is TGTGCCAGCAGTTACGGAATAGGGGGGAGGCAAGAGACCCAGTACTTC. This translates into CASSYGIGGRQETQYF.

CDR3 coding DNA: TGCGCCAGCAGCTTGGGGGTGAATAGCAATCAGCCCCAGCATTTT. Translation gives CASSLGVNSNQPQHF. The gene calls are TRBV5-1 and TRBJ1-5; D gene unclear. Per germline, CDR1 SGHRS and CDR2 YFSETQ. V lost 0 bases, J lost 0 bases, and 7 bases lay in between. This CDR3 region has 15 residues.

Here the CDR3 reads CASSFGGGAYEQYF. As DNA, the CDR3 is TGTGCCAGCAGCTTCGGGGGTGGAGCCTACGAGCAGTACTTC. J is TRBJ2-7 and V is TRBV11-2, with D perhaps TRBD2 (6 bases). The CDR3 is made up of 14 amino acids. Trimming shortened V by 3 bases and J by 2 bases, and 11 bases separated the two germline ends. CDR1 SGHAT and CDR2 FQNNGV come from the germline V gene. Full variable domain (rest looked up from reference TRBV11-2 and TRBJ2-7): EAGVAQSPRYKIIEKRQSVAFWCNPISGHATLYWYQQILGQGPKLLIQFQNNGVVDDSQLPKDRFSAERLKGVDSTLKIQPAKLEDSAVYLCASSFGGGAYEQYFGPGTRLTVT.

J is TRBJ2-5 and V is TRBV28, with 8 bases identical to TRBD1. Germline values: CDR1 MDHEN, CDR2 SYDVKM. V was pared by 5 bases and J by 9 bases, with 14 bases of the junction left unmatched. The CDR3 has 15 residues. Written as DNA, the CDR3 is TGTGCCAGCAGTCAACCCGGACAGGGCGCTTGGGCCCAGTACTTC. It encodes CASSQPGQGAWAQYF.

The rearrangement uses TRBV19 and TRBJ1-5; 8 nucleotides align to TRBD1. V was pared by 5 bases and J by 6 bases, with 6 bases of the junction left unmatched. Germline V CDR1 and CDR2: LNHDA, SQIVND (reference sequence). The length of the CDR3 is 14 residues. This chain's CDR3 is CASSRTGRGQPQHF. For the CDR3, the DNA is TGTGCCAGTAGTCGGACAGGGAGAGGTCAGCCCCAGCATTTT.

In this sample, this clone turned up a few times. V and J are TRBV5-1 and TRBJ1-1; TRBD1 matches at 7 bases. In germline, CDR1 is SGHRS, CDR2 YFSETQ. The J segment lost 3 bases and the V segment lost 4 bases, leaving 6 bases of the junction unmatched. The CDR3 consists of 14 residues. The CDR3 loop is CASSGDSHHTEAFF. DNA of the CDR3: TGCGCCAGCAGCGGGGACAGTCACCACACTGAAGCTTTCTTT.

The CDR3 DNA reads as TGCGCCAGCAGCCAGATACAGGGCTCCAACACTGAAGCTTTCTTT. Encoded protein: CASSQIQGSNTEAFF. The rearrangement uses TRBV4-3 and TRBJ1-1; possibly TRBD1 for D (6 bases). The germline V and J ends were trimmed by 3 bases and 2 bases, with 13 bases remaining between them. Looked up from germline, CDR1 is LGHNA and CDR2 is YSLEER. The CDR3 runs to 15 residues.

The gene calls are TRBV12-5 and TRBJ1-2, with D possibly matching TRBD1 (5 bases). The CDR3 contains 16 residues. The V end was cut by 6 bases, the J end by 8 bases, with 25 bases between. Germline assignment: CDR1 LGHNT and CDR2 FRNRAP. CDR3 in amino acids: CASGYRPGQGRGGYTF. Written as DNA, the CDR3 is TGTGCTAGTGGGTATCGCCCAGGGCAGGGACGAGGCGGCTACACCTTC.

As regards this clone: Other DNA sequences in this sample translate to the same CDR3. J is TRBJ1-2 and V is TRBV20-1, with a tentative D call TRBD1 (5 bases). This CDR3 region has 11 residues. The germline V gene has CDR1 DFQATT and CDR2 SNEGSKA (reference sequence). Trimming cost V 5 bases and J 4 bases, with 8 bases left between them. The CDR3 region is CSAAGSYGYTF. As DNA, the CDR3 is TGCAGTGCTGCAGGGTCCTATGGCTACACCTTC.